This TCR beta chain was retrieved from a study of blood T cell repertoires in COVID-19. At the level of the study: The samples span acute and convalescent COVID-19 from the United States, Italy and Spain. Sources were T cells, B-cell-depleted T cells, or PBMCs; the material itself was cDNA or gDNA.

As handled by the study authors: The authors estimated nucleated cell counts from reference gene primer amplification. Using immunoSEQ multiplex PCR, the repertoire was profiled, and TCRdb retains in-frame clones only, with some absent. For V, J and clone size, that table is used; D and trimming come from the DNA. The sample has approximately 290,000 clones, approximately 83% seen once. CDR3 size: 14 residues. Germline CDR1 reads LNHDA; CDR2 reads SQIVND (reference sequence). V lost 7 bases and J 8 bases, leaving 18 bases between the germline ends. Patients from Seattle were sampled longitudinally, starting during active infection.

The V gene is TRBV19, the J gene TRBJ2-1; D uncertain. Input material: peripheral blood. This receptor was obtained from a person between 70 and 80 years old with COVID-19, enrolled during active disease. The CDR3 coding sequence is TGTGCCAGTAATAGCAACCCTAATATCGATGAGCAGTTCTTC. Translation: CASNSNPNIDEQFF.